This is a list of T cell receptor beta chains from one sample in a study of metastatic and nonmetastatic thyroid tumors. TCRdb re-clonotyped the PCR reads through MiXCR. The profile shows about 14,000 clones, 30% to 35% of them singletons. The sample taken for sequencing was tumor tissue. Receptors were obtained from a female donor with papillary thyroid cancer or a benign thyroid nodule (not recorded which). Some clones in this sample may be carry-over from other donors' samples. Each CDR3 is given with its conserved first and last residue. Fields, in order: V gene, J gene, D gene, CDR3 length, clone size, CDR3 DNA, CDR3 protein. A D gene is named only where the DNA matches it firmly. Clone size is shown for a subset of rows, as once, few, many or a class of expanded clone.

TRBV28	TRBJ1-3	.	17	few	TGTGCCAGCAGTTCACCATACGCCGGGACCGCGCGAAACACCATATATTTT	CASSSPYAGTARNTIYF
TRBV6-2/TRBV6-3	TRBJ1-2	.	13	few	TGTGCCAGCAGTTACGAGACAGTCTATGGCTACAACTTC	CASSYETVYGYNF
TRBV9	TRBJ2-7	TRBD1	14	many	TGTGCCAGCAGCGTAGGGGGACAGTCCTACGAGCAGTACTTC	CASSVGGQSYEQYF
TRBV6-1	TRBJ2-1	TRBD2	14	.	TGTGCCAGCGGGACTAGCGGCTCCTACAATGAGCAGTTCTTC	CASGTSGSYNEQFF
TRBV15	TRBJ1-5	.	14	.	TGTGCCACCAGCAGAGATCGGGGTTATCAGCCCCAGCATTTT	CATSRDRGYQPQHF
TRBV18	TRBJ2-7	.	14	.	TGTGCCAGCTCATACGGGACACCGAATTACGAGCAGTACTTC	CASSYGTPNYEQYF
TRBV28	TRBJ1-5	.	12	.	TGTGCCAGCAGTTTATATCGTCAGCCCCAGCATTTT	CASSLYRQPQHF
TRBV6-5	TRBJ2-2	.	18	few	TGTGCCAGCAGGCGAGGGACTCCAAGCCCCGCGAACACCGGGGAGCTGTTTTTT	CASRRGTPSPANTGELFF
TRBV11-2	TRBJ1-5	.	13	.	TGTGCCAGCAGCTCGCGGAGGGATCAGCCCCAGCATTTT	CASSSRRDQPQHF
TRBV20-1	TRBJ2-2	TRBD1	16	.	TGCAGTGCTAGCCCAGGGGGCCCCCTGAACACCGGGGAGCTGTTTTTT	CSASPGGPLNTGELFF
TRBV9	TRBJ1-5	.	15	.	TGTGCCAGCAGCGTAGATGGGCAGGAGGGCCAGCCCCAGCATTTT	CASSVDGQEGQPQHF
TRBV4-3	TRBJ2-7	.	14	.	TGCGCCAGCAGCTCCCAGGGGACTTCCTACGAGCAGTACTTC	CASSSQGTSYEQYF
TRBV5-1	TRBJ2-7	TRBD1	16	.	TGCGCCAACAGCTTGGCCGGGACAGGGAGCTCCTACGAGCAGCACTTC	CANSLAGTGSSYEQHF
TRBV20-1	TRBJ1-2	TRBD1	12	.	TGCAGTGCTGACAGGGCTGGCTATGGCTACACCTTC	CSADRAGYGYTF
TRBV4-1	TRBJ1-3	.	16	many	TGCGCCAGCAGCCAAGTGGGCAGTAACTCTGGAAACACCATATATTTT	CASSQVGSNSGNTIYF
TRBV6-1	TRBJ2-7	.	13	few	TGTGCCAGCAGAGACGGGAGCTCCTACGAGCAGTACTTC	CASRDGSSYEQYF
TRBV9	TRBJ1-5	.	16	many	TGTGCCAGCAGCGTAGGTCCAGATTATAGCAATCAGCCCCAGCATTTT	CASSVGPDYSNQPQHF
TRBV7-7	TRBJ2-2	TRBD1	16	many	TGTGCTAGCAGCCGGACAGGGGGCACAGGCACCGGGGAGCTGTTTTTT	CASSRTGGTGTGELFF
TRBV5-4	TRBJ2-2	.	17	.	TGTGCCAACAGCTGGAATAGGGGACGGGCGAACACCGGGGAGCTGTTTTTT	CANSWNRGRANTGELFF
TRBV30	TRBJ2-5	.	16	.	TGTGCCTGGAGTCCCCTCGGAGGACAGTACCAAGAGACCCAGTACTTC	CAWSPLGGQYQETQYF
TRBV2	TRBJ1-1	.	15	few	TGTGCCAGCAATCTCCTGGTACAGTTGAACACTGAAGCTTCCTTT	CASNLLVQLNTEASF
TRBV11-1	TRBJ2-7	.	12	.	TGTGCCAGCAGCTTAGACTTCTACGAGCAGTACTTC	CASSLDFYEQYF
TRBV15	TRBJ1-4	TRBD1	16	few	TGTGCCAACAGAAGAGATCAGGGGGCCATTAATGAAAAACTGTTTTTT	CANRRDQGAINEKLFF
TRBV12-3/TRBV12-4	TRBJ1-2	.	12	few	TGTGCCAGCAGTTTAATAGGGTATGGCTACACCTTC	CASSLIGYGYTF
TRBV20-1	TRBJ1-4	TRBD1	14	.	TGCAGTGCTAGGAGGGGGCTAACTAATGAAAAACTGTTTTTT	CSARRGLTNEKLFF
TRBV12-3/TRBV12-4	TRBJ2-3	.	12	many	TGTGCCAGCACCTTGTCGCCAGATACGCAGTATTTT	CASTLSPDTQYF